A single sample gave rise to the 29 T cell receptor beta chains below, sequenced in a study of molecular identifiers for immune sequencing clone quantification. TCRdb redid the calling of the PCR reads with MiXCR, one entry per CDR3 protein. The sample lists 40,000 to 65,000 distinct CDR3 sequences, approximately 34% occurring once. The sample consisted of naive CD8+ T cells from blood, with Jurkat cell RNA spiked in. Subset reported: FACS-sorted CD8+CD4-CCR7+CD45RA+ naive T cells. All receptors derive from a human donor in good health. Some libraries in this study had Jurkat cell RNA spiked in.

Turning to this clonotype: This may arise from a read error, as a much more abundant clone is one base away. This is likely a read error, given that the CDR3 carries no conserved phenylalanine or tryptophan at its end. The V call is TRBV9, the J call TRBJ1-2; 7 nucleotides align to TRBD1. Germline V lookup: CDR1 SGDLS, CDR2 YYNGEE. This CDR3 is built from 15 residues. V gave up 2 bases and J gave up 3 bases; unmatched junction bases: 7. Written as DNA, the CDR3 is TGTGCCAGCAGCGTCGGGACAGACCTCTACTATGGCTACACCATC. It codes for CASSVGTDLYYGYTI.

This clonotype was seen repeatedly, ten times or more. The J gene is TRBJ2-6, the V gene TRBV29-1; either TRBD1 or TRBD2 may fit D (6 bases each). Looked up from germline, CDR1 is SQVTM and CDR2 is ANQGSEA. The CDR3 extends over 16 amino acids. With 5 bases removed from V and 3 bases from J, the gap between germline ends came to 17 bases. CDR3 nucleotide sequence: TGCAGCGTTCTGGACAGCGGGTTCTTTGGGGCCAACGTCCTGACTTTC. This gives the protein CSVLDSGFFGANVLTF.

The chain has TRBV20-1 and TRBJ2-7; D is undetermined. This CDR3 is 12 amino acids long. Trimming removed 0 bases from V and 6 bases from J, with 9 bases in between. Germline CDR1 is DFQATT and CDR2 is SNEGSKA (reference sequence). CDR3 in amino acids: CSARDWAPEQYF. The CDR3 DNA is TGCAGTGCTAGAGATTGGGCCCCCGAGCAGTACTTC.

V gene TRBV19 combines with J gene TRBJ2-6; D is uncertain. Trimming took off 6 bases at V and 2 bases at J, with 8 bases between the two ends. This CDR3 has 14 residues. Germline V CDR1 and CDR2: LNHDA, SQIVND (reference sequence). The CDR3 is CASSLATGANVLTF. DNA of the CDR3: TGTGCCAGTAGCCTTGCTACTGGGGCCAACGTCCTGACTTTC.

This clonotype has at least ten counts. This chain connects TRBV4-2 to TRBJ1-5; the D gene is possibly TRBD1 (5 bases). The V gene lost 0 bases and the J gene lost 5 bases, with 11 bases spanning the gap. The CDR3 sequence is 15 residues long. Per the germline V gene, CDR1 is LGHNA and CDR2 is YNFKEQ. CDR3 sequence reads: CASSQDPRDHQPQHF. The CDR3 DNA follows: TGTGCCAGCAGCCAAGATCCCAGGGATCATCAGCCCCAGCATTTT.

Regarding this clonotype: One junction end disagrees with the germline gene, perhaps due to a read error. This sequence joins TRBV12-3 or TRBV12-4 and TRBJ1-5; unclear D gene. This CDR3 is built from 15 residues. CDR3 region: CASSPSVTINQPQQF. CDR3 coding DNA: TGTGCCAGCAGTCCCTCCGTTACAATCAATCAGCCCCAGCAATTT.

This clonotype was seen more than once but under ten times. V and J are TRBV4-3 and TRBJ2-2; D possibly corresponds to TRBD2 (6 bases). The ends were cut back, 5 bases at V and 7 bases at J, with 17 bases in the middle. Germline V gene sequence: CDR1 LGHNA, CDR2 YSLEER. This CDR3 spans 15 amino acids. As DNA, the CDR3 is TGCGCCAGCAGCTTCGGCCTAGCGATTGGCGGGGAGCTGTTTTTT. Translating it yields CASSFGLAIGGELFF.

This clonotype was counted ten times or more. The V gene is TRBV29-1, the J gene TRBJ2-3; maybe TRBD2 (5 bases). Trimming shortened V by 3 bases and J by 0 bases, and 13 bases separated the two germline ends. CDR1 SQVTM and CDR2 ANQGSEA come from the germline V gene. CDR3 length: 15 residues. For the CDR3, the DNA is TGCAGCGTTGAGCTAAGGAGGTTTAGCACAGATACGCAGTATTTT. This encodes CSVELRRFSTDTQYF.

This clonotype was picked up many times. V gene TRBV23-1 combines with J gene TRBJ1-5; a weak D match, TRBD1 (6 bases). TRBV23-1 is known as an ORF, though its function is uncertain. The germline V and J ends were trimmed by 7 bases and 2 bases, with 18 bases remaining between them. The length of the CDR3 is 16 residues. The chain's CDR3 is CASKGEKVAGNQPQHF. The DNA of the CDR3 is TGCGCCAGCAAGGGGGAGAAGGTGGCGGGCAATCAGCCCCAGCATTTT.

In this sample, this clonotype turned up a few times. V gene TRBV20-1 combines with J gene TRBJ1-5; possibly TRBD1 for D (5 bases). Germline V gene sequence: CDR1 DFQATT, CDR2 SNEGSKA (reference sequence). Trimming removed 7 bases at V and 6 bases at J, with 22 bases between. This CDR3 has 15 amino acids. This CDR3 is CSVTPEGQLGQPQHF. The CDR3 nucleotides are TGCAGTGTCACACCCGAGGGGCAGTTAGGTCAGCCCCAGCATTTT.

This clonotype was observed a single time. The rearrangement links TRBV12-3 or TRBV12-4 to TRBJ2-1, with a weak D call TRBD2 (5 bases). Trimming took 6 bases from V and 9 from J, leaving 15 bases between them. This CDR3 comprises 13 residues. The CDR3 region is CASRNSVPGEQFF. The CDR3 nucleotides read TGTGCCAGCAGGAATAGCGTGCCCGGTGAGCAGTTCTTC.

The table lists this clonotype with many counts. The rearrangement links TRBV9 to TRBJ2-7; D perhaps matches TRBD1 (6 bases). The CDR3 length is 15 residues. The V end lost 0 bases, the J end lost 3 bases, and 13 bases lay between the germline ends. Per germline, CDR1 SGDLS and CDR2 YYNGEE. CDR3 residues: CASSVEDSVLYEQYF. The CDR3 DNA reads TGTGCCAGCAGCGTAGAGGACAGTGTCCTCTACGAGCAGTACTTC.

This clonotype was observed many times. The chain links TRBV5-4 to TRBJ2-7, with 9 bases aligning to TRBD1. There are 15 residues in the CDR3. With 4 bases clipped from V and 4 bases from J, the junction kept 9 bases outside the gene matches. In germline, CDR1 is SGHNT, CDR2 YYREEE (reference sequence). The CDR3 DNA reads as TGTGCCAGCAGCGACACAGGGGGCAGGAGGTACGAGCAGTACTTC. This codes for CASSDTGGRRYEQYF.

A remark on this clonotype: The final CDR3 position lacks the conserved phenylalanine or tryptophan, pointing to a likely read error. The chain couples TRBV11-2 to TRBJ2-6; D may be TRBD1 or TRBD2 (6 bases each). The CDR3 runs 15 residues. The germline V gene has CDR1 SGHAT and CDR2 FQNNGV. V was trimmed by 5 bases and J by 2 bases, leaving 10 bases between them. The CDR3 coding sequence is TGTGCCAGCAGCCCCGGGGGCGCTGGGGCCAACGTCCTGACTTAC. Protein sequence: CASSPGGAGANVLTY.

This clonotype was seen ten or more times. In DNA, the CDR3 is TGTGCCAGCAGCCGGGGGACAGGAGATGAAGCTTTCTTT. Its translation: CASSRGTGDEAFF. V is TRBV7-6 and J is TRBJ1-1; the match to TRBD1 covers 8 bases. CDR3 length equals 13 residues. The junction had 6 bases not matched to a gene; V was cut back by 5 bases and J by 7 bases. CDR1 is SGHVS, CDR2 FNYEAQ, per germline.

As concerns this clonotype: This clone may be a read error of a much larger clone one base away. The chain uses TRBV28 and TRBJ2-3; D gene unclear. The CDR3 is 17 amino acids. Germline V lookup: CDR1 MDHEN, CDR2 SYDVKM. For the CDR3, the DNA is TGTGCCAGCAGTTTAGACACTACCCGGACCCGCACAGATACGCAGAATTTT. Protein: CASSLDTTRTRTDTQNF.

This clonotype has a handful of counts. The V and J genes are TRBV7-9 and TRBJ2-5, with 8 bases aligning to TRBD1. Per germline, CDR1 SEHNR and CDR2 FQNEAQ (reference sequence). V dropped 5 bases and J dropped 0; count of bases not matched to a gene: 2. The CDR3 is 14 amino acids. The CDR3 nucleotides are TGTGCCAGCAGCCCGGACAGGGACCAAGAGACCCAGTACTTC. This codes for CASSPDRDQETQYF.

This clonotype has more than one count but fewer than ten. In DNA form, the CDR3 reads TGTGCCAGCAGCTTAGAGGCGACTAGCGGGAGCTCAGATACGCAGTATTTT. Encoded protein: CASSLEATSGSSDTQYF. The rearrangement joins TRBV7-4 to TRBJ2-3, with TRBD2 matching 12 bases. Germline CDR1 reads SGHVT; CDR2 reads SQSDAQ. This CDR3 is 17 amino acids long. Trimming at V came to 1 base and at J to 4 bases, leaving 6 bases not matched to a gene.

The table lists this clonotype with many counts. This chain connects TRBV29-1 to TRBJ2-5, with a possible D match to TRBD1 (5 bases). This CDR3 has 11 amino acids. Trimming cost V 4 bases and J 7 bases, with 10 bases left between them. CDR1 and CDR2 from the germline V gene are SQVTM and ANQGSEA. In DNA, the CDR3 is TGCAGCGTTGTTAGGGGCGCGACCCAGTACTTC. Its translation is CSVVRGATQYF.

The chain links TRBV7-2 to TRBJ2-7, with D possibly TRBD2 on 5 matching bases. V lost 4 bases to trimming and J lost 0 bases, with 16 bases between them. The CDR3 is 16 amino acids. Germline CDR1 and CDR2: SGHTA and FQGNSA. CDR3 DNA: TGTGCCAGCAGCTCGCAAACAAGCGGCCTCTCCTACGAGCAGTACTTC. Protein product: CASSSQTSGLSYEQYF.

The chain combines TRBV11-2 with TRBJ2-7; 7 nucleotides align to TRBD2. V shed 5 bases and J 4 bases; nucleotides not matched to a gene: 5. The CDR3 runs to 13 residues. The V gene's germline CDR1 is SGHAT and CDR2 FQNNGV. The CDR3 loop is CASSRDYRYEQYF. The CDR3 coding sequence is TGTGCCAGCAGCCGGGACTATCGTTACGAGCAGTACTTC.

This clonotype was found a few times. The chain is built from TRBV19 and TRBJ2-6, with 7 bases lining up with TRBD1. There are 16 residues in the CDR3. CDR1 is LNHDA, CDR2 SQIVND, per germline (reference sequence). V gave up 9 bases and J gave up 0 bases; unmatched junction bases: 8. CDR3: CASRDSASSGANVLTF. The CDR3 DNA sequence: TGTGCCAGCCGGGACAGTGCTAGCTCTGGGGCCAACGTCCTGACTTTC.

This clonotype was detected only a few times. With a much larger clone just one base away, this may be a read error. The chain has TRBV11-2 and TRBJ2-3, with 7 positions matching TRBD1. CDR3 length: 14 amino acids. From germline, CDR1 is SGHAT and CDR2 FQNNGV. V trimming: 8 bases; J trimming: 0 bases; junction bases outside the gene matches: 5. Here the CDR3 reads CASRLGQSTDTQYF. CDR3 DNA: TGTGCCAGCCGCCTGGGACAGAGCACAGATACGCAGTATTTT.

To note about this clonotype: A much larger clone is a single base away; this may be a read error. Since no conserved phenylalanine or tryptophan closes the CDR3, a read error is the likely cause. V gene TRBV7-8 combines with J gene TRBJ1-5; D perhaps matches TRBD1 (5 bases). Germline CDR1 SGHVS, CDR2 FQNEAQ. The CDR3 length is 15 residues. This chain's CDR3 is CASSLAWGGNQPQHI. In DNA, the CDR3 is TGTGCCAGCAGCCTAGCGTGGGGGGGCAATCAGCCCCAGCATATT.

Points on this clonotype: The CDR3 does not end in the conserved phenylalanine or tryptophan, so this is likely a read error. The V gene is TRBV4-2, the J gene TRBJ2-7; TRBD2 matches at 11 bases. The CDR3 totals 18 residues. The germline V gene encodes CDR1 LGHNA and CDR2 YNFKEQ. V shed 0 bases and J 3 bases; nucleotides not matched to a gene: 10. The CDR3 nucleotides are TGTGCCAGCAGCCAAGATCGGGGACTAGCGGAGAATTACTACGAGCAGTACATC. Amino acid sequence: CASSQDRGLAENYYEQYI.

On this clonotype itself: The junction shows a germline mismatch at one end, possibly a read error. The rearrangement uses TRBV29-1 and TRBJ1-2; D is perhaps TRBD1 (6 bases). Germline values: CDR1 SQVTM, CDR2 ANQGSEA. This CDR3 is 16 amino acids long. In DNA, the CDR3 is TGCAGCGGTGAAGACGGTGGGGGGGCCGGGGACTATGGCTACACCTTC. It translates to CSGEDGGGAGDYGYTF.

A note on this clonotype: A read error may be the cause here, since a much bigger clone is one base away. The chain links TRBV28 to TRBJ2-7, with TRBD2 identical over 13 bases. The CDR3 contains 19 residues. V gave up 3 bases and J gave up 4 bases; unmatched junction bases: 15. Germline CDR1 and CDR2: MDHEN and SYDVKM. The CDR3 is CASSFGSGTSGDREYEQYF. The CDR3 coding sequence is TGTGCCAGCAGTTTCGGGTCCGGGACTAGCGGGGACCGGGAGTACGAGCAGTACTTC.

This clonotype was seen only a few times. The J gene is TRBJ2-7, the V gene TRBV7-8; no reliable D call. CDR3 length equals 13 residues. CDR1 is SGHVS and CDR2 is FQNEAQ in the germline V gene. Trimming removed 7 bases from V and 0 bases from J, with 10 bases in between. This CDR3 reads CASKELTSYEQYF. The CDR3 DNA reads as TGTGCCAGCAAGGAGTTGACCTCCTACGAGCAGTACTTC.

Worth noting for this clonotype: Being one base from a much bigger clone, this may be a read error. The genes are TRBV29-1 and TRBJ1-1; D unresolved. The CDR3 totals 13 residues. Germline V gene data show CDR1 as SQVTM and CDR2 as ANQGSEA. V lost 7 bases, J lost 2 bases, and 14 bases lay in between. This CDR3 reads CSDEAEPNTEAFF. DNA of the CDR3: TGCAGCGATGAGGCGGAACCAAACACTGAAGCTTTCTTT.